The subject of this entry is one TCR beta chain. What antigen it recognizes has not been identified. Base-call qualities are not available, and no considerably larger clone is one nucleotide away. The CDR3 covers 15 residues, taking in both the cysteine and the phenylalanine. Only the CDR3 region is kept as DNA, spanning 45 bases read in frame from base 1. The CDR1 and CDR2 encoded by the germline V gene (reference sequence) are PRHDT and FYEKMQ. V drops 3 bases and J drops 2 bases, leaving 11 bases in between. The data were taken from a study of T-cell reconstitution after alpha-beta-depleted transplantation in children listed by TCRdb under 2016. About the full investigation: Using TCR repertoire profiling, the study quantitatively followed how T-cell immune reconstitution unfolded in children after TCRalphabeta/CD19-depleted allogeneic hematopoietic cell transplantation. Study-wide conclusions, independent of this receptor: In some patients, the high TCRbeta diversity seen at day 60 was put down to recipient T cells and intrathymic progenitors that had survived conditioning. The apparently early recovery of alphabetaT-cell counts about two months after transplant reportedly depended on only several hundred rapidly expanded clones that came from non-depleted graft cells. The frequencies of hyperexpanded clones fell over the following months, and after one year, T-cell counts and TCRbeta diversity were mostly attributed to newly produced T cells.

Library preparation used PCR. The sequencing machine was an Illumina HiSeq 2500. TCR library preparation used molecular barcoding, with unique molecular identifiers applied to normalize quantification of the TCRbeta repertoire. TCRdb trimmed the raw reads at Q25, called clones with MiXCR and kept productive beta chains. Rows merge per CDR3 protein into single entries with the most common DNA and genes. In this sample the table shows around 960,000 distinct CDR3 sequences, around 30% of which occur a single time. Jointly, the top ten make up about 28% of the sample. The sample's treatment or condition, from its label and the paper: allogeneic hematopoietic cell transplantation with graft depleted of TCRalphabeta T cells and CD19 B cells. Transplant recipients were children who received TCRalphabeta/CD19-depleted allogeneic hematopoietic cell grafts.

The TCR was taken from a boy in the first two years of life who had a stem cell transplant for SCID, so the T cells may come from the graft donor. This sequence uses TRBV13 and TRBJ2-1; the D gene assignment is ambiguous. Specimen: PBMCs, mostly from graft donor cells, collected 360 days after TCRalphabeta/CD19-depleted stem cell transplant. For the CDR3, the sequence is CASSFLREPYNEQFF. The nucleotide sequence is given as TGTGCCAGCAGCTTCTTGAGAGAGCCCTACAATGAGCAGTTCTTC.